This T cell receptor (beta chain) was captured in a study of T cell responses to AZD1222 COVID-19 vaccine. Broader study findings: It was only after the peak T cell response that any repertoires were sampled. With dominance at 160-218 and 743-854, vaccine-associated CD4 TCRs spanned spike. Spike-specific TCR breadth and depth grew following two AZD1222 doses.

Sequencing was performed with immunoSEQ multiplex PCR; in TCRdb, only in-frame clones are kept and a portion is missing. This table has about 190,000 clones, over 80% appearing once. The CDR3 totals 19 residues. V was clipped by 4 bases and J by 1 base; unmatched bases: 13. Germline CDR1 SGHRS, CDR2 YFSETQ. Comment on this clone: What it recognizes is unknown.

The sequence was collected from an adult in good health. The sample here was peripheral blood, taken on day 0 of MenACWY control vaccination. This chain connects TRBV5-1 to TRBJ2-2; 10 bases line up with TRBD1. The CDR3 region has the DNA TGCGCCAGCAGCCAGAGGGACAGGGGTCTAACCTGGAACACCGGGGAGCTGTTTTTT. Translated: CASSQRDRGLTWNTGELFF.